Below are 30 T cell receptor beta chains sequenced from a single sample in a study of cytomegalovirus exposure and HLA in healthy donors. Repertoires were generated with immunoSEQ multiplex PCR, while TCRdb's copy carries only in-frame clones and drops some. In the table there are 150,000 to 180,000 clones, around nine tenths of which are singletons. The source material was PBMCs. Receptor source: a man aged 18 to 29 in good health and CMV-seropositive.

This rearrangement joins TRBV7-9 to TRBJ2-5; 10 bases agree with TRBD2. V was clipped by 3 bases and J by 2 bases; unmatched bases: 9. Germline lookup yields CDR1 SEHNR and CDR2 FQNEAQ (reference sequence). This CDR3 has 17 amino acids. The CDR3 nucleotides are TGTGCCAGCAGCTTTGATGAAGGGACTAGCGCTCAAGAGACCCAGTACTTC. Encoded protein: CASSFDEGTSAQETQYF.

The V gene is TRBV5-6, the J gene TRBJ2-1, with 11 bases aligning to TRBD2. The CDR3 has 13 amino acids. V trimming: 10 bases; J trimming: 4 bases; junction bases outside the gene matches: 4. Germline assignment: CDR1 SGHDT and CDR2 YYEEEE. The CDR3 here is CAGTSGSYNEQFF. For the CDR3, the DNA is TGTGCCGGCACTAGCGGGAGTTACAATGAGCAGTTCTTC.

The V and J genes are TRBV4-3 and TRBJ2-2; TRBD1 aligns across 7 bases. Germline CDR1 reads LGHNA; CDR2 reads YSLEER. The ends lost 3 bases at V and 0 bases at J; junction bases unmatched: 4. The CDR3 has 16 residues. The CDR3 loop is CASSQVGQTNTGELFF. CDR3 in DNA: TGCGCCAGCAGCCAGGTGGGACAGACGAACACCGGGGAGCTGTTTTTT.

The gene calls are TRBV7-9 and TRBJ2-3, with TRBD2 identical over 15 bases. The CDR3 runs to 16 residues. Germline CDR1 reads SEHNR; CDR2 reads FQNEAQ (reference sequence). J was trimmed by 4 bases and V by 4 bases; bases with no gene match: 3. In nucleotides, the CDR3 is TGTGCCAGCAGCTGGACTAGCGGGGGGGCGTCAGATACGCAGTATTTT. This gives the protein CASSWTSGGASDTQYF.

The chain recombines TRBV7-8 with TRBJ2-1, with 9 bases lining up with TRBD2. CDR1 is SGHVS and CDR2 is FQNEAQ in the germline V gene. The CDR3 contains 15 residues. V was clipped by 5 bases and J by 2 bases; unmatched bases: 4. Here the CDR3 DNA reads TGTGCCAGCAGCCCCCGGACTAGCGCCTACAATGAGCAGTTCTTC. Translated: CASSPRTSAYNEQFF.

The chain has TRBV14 and TRBJ1-2, with D possibly matching TRBD1 (6 bases). CDR3 size: 14 residues. Looked up from germline, CDR1 is SGHDN and CDR2 is FVKESK. The V end was cut by 1 base, the J end by 4 bases, with 10 bases between. CDR3 protein: CASSQAPGAYGYTF. In DNA form, the CDR3 reads TGTGCCAGCAGCCAAGCCCCAGGGGCCTATGGCTACACCTTC.

This clone was observed once. The J gene is TRBJ2-7, the V gene TRBV6-1; TRBD1 matches 9 bases. The CDR3 sequence is 16 residues long. Germline V gives CDR1 MNHNS, CDR2 SASEGT. V dropped 0 bases and J dropped 4; count of bases not matched to a gene: 7. CDR3 amino acids: CASSEAGHRGRYEQYF. The CDR3 coding sequence is TGTGCCAGCAGTGAAGCGGGGCACAGGGGGCGATACGAGCAGTACTTC.

This chain uses TRBV19 with TRBJ2-7; maybe TRBD1 (7 bases). V was cut by 3 bases and J by 5 bases, with 14 bases left in between. There are 14 residues in the CDR3. Per the germline V gene, CDR1 is LNHDA and CDR2 is SQIVND (reference sequence). CDR3 nucleotides: TGTGCCAGTAGTATTGGAGGGACAGACAACGAGCAGTACTTC. This gives the protein CASSIGGTDNEQYF.

The chain recombines TRBV7-9 with TRBJ2-6; TRBD2 is a possible D gene (6 bases). CDR3 length: 17 amino acids. The V gene lost 5 bases and the J gene lost 0 bases, with 14 bases spanning the gap. CDR1 is SEHNR, CDR2 FQNEAQ, per germline (reference sequence). CDR3 nucleotides: TGTGCCAGCAGCGAAGGGACTGTGAGCTCTGGGGCCAACGTCCTGACTTTC. It yields the protein CASSEGTVSSGANVLTF.

V and J are TRBV6-1 and TRBJ2-3, with 8 positions matching TRBD1. The CDR3 runs 14 residues. Germline CDR1 is MNHNS and CDR2 is SASEGT. The junction had 7 bases not matched to a gene; V was cut back by 8 bases and J by 3 bases. The CDR3 bases are TGTGCCAGCGCCGGACAGGGCCTAACAGATACGCAGTATTTT. Translating it yields CASAGQGLTDTQYF.

This clone was counted a few times. This chain links TRBV5-1 with TRBJ1-5; D gene unclear. The CDR3 sequence is 15 residues long. Germline assignment: CDR1 SGHRS and CDR2 YFSETQ. Between the trimmed V and J ends, which lost 0 bases and 7 bases, there was a span of 14 bases. CDR3 region: CASSLGPGKGQPQHF. The CDR3 coding sequence is TGCGCCAGCAGCTTGGGGCCGGGGAAAGGACAGCCCCAGCATTTT. The full variable domain, rest sourced from reference TRBV5-1 and TRBJ1-5, is KAGVTQTPRYLIKTRGQQVTLSCSPISGHRSVSWYQQTPGQGLQFLFEYFSETQRNKGNFPGRFSGRQFSNSRSEMNVSTLELGDSALYLCASSLGPGKGQPQHFGDGTRLSIL.

V is TRBV10-1 and J is TRBJ2-5; 7 bases map to TRBD1. Germline V gene data show CDR1 as WNHNN and CDR2 as SYGVQD (reference sequence). Trimming cost V 8 bases and J 1 base; bases outside gene matches: 7. The CDR3 is 14 amino acids. CDR3 DNA: TGCGCCAGCCCGATTCGACAGGGCCAAGAGACCCAGTACTTC. Translation gives CASPIRQGQETQYF.

The chain uses TRBV15 and TRBJ2-1, with 12 nucleotides matching TRBD1. V lost 4 bases to trimming and J lost 6 bases; unmatched junction nucleotides: 7. Germline assignment: CDR1 LNHNV and CDR2 YYDKDF (reference sequence). This CDR3 contains 16 residues. CDR3 DNA: TGTGCCACCAGCACGGGACAGGGGGCGTCTGGCAATGAGCAGTTCTTC. It specifies CATSTGQGASGNEQFF.

This chain uses TRBV19 with TRBJ2-5; D is unclear. The CDR3 extends over 16 amino acids. CDR1 LNHDA and CDR2 SQIVND come from the germline V gene (reference sequence). V was pared by 1 base and J by 5 bases, with 17 bases between. This chain's CDR3 is CASSIVAPLGRETQYF. As DNA, the CDR3 is TGTGCCAGTAGTATAGTGGCTCCGTTGGGCCGGGAGACCCAGTACTTC.

The V and J genes are TRBV7-2 and TRBJ2-2; 12 bases line up with TRBD2. This CDR3 comprises 17 residues. CDR1 and CDR2 (germline): SGHTA, FQGNSA. V trimming: 5 bases; J trimming: 5 bases; junction bases outside the gene matches: 9. The CDR3 spells CASSVPGLAGLTGELFF. The DNA of the CDR3 is TGTGCCAGCAGCGTCCCGGGACTAGCGGGCCTTACCGGGGAGCTGTTTTTT.

V is TRBV5-1 and J is TRBJ1-1, with TRBD1 as a possible D gene (6 bases). V was cut by 0 bases and J by 1 base, with 13 bases left in between. The CDR3 length is 16 residues. Germline CDR1 and CDR2: SGHRS and YFSETQ. In DNA form, the CDR3 reads TGCGCCAGCAGCTTGGTGGCAGGGGTATCGAACACTGAAGCTTTCTTT. Amino acid sequence: CASSLVAGVSNTEAFF.

This chain links TRBV7-7 with TRBJ1-6; 8 bases line up with TRBD1. The CDR3 covers 16 residues. The germline V gene has CDR1 SSHAT and CDR2 FNYEAQ (reference sequence). V lost 1 base to trimming and J lost 4 bases; unmatched junction nucleotides: 3. The CDR3 coding sequence is TGTGCCAGCAGCTTAGACGGGACAGGATATAATTCACCCCTCCACTTT. Translation: CASSLDGTGYNSPLHF. Supplemented by reference TRBV7-7 and TRBJ1-6, the full variable domain reads GAGVSQSPRYKVTKRGQDVTLRCDPISSHATLYWYQQALGQGPEFLTYFNYEAQPDKSGLPSDRFSAERPEGSISTLTIQRTEQRDSAMYRCASSLDGTGYNSPLHFGNGTRLTVT.

The CDR3 region has the DNA TGCAGCGCCCCGGGGGGGCCCAACGAGCAGTACTTC. Translation: CSAPGGPNEQYF. The rearrangement uses TRBV29-1 and TRBJ2-7; 8 nucleotides align to TRBD2. Unmatched junction bases numbered 7, after V lost 7 bases and J lost 5 bases. Germline V lookup: CDR1 SQVTM, CDR2 ANQGSEA. This CDR3 spans 12 amino acids.

Here the CDR3 DNA reads TGTGCCAGCAGGACAGGGGGTAGTTCACCCCTCCACTTT. Protein sequence: CASRTGGSSPLHF. V is TRBV27 and J is TRBJ1-6; the match to TRBD1 covers 9 bases. Germline lookup yields CDR1 MNHEY and CDR2 SMNVEV (reference sequence). The CDR3 is made up of 13 amino acids. With V trimmed by 6 bases and J by 9 bases, 3 bases remained unmatched.

This chain links TRBV7-3 with TRBJ2-1; possible D gene TRBD2, 6 bases. The V gene's germline CDR1 is SGHTA and CDR2 FQGTGA. This CDR3 is 16 amino acids long. V lost 0 bases to trimming and J lost 10 bases, with 19 bases between them. CDR3 residues: CASSLTGTGGPSEQFF. The CDR3 coding sequence is TGTGCCAGCAGCTTAACGGGGACTGGGGGACCCAGCGAGCAGTTCTTC.

The chain is built from TRBV18 and TRBJ1-4, with 9 bases aligning to TRBD1. Losses at the gene ends were 5 bases for V and 6 bases for J; bases not matched to a gene: 4. CDR3 size: 14 residues. In germline, CDR1 is KGHSH, CDR2 LQKENI. The CDR3 nucleotides read TGTGCCAGCTCAAGAGGGACAGGGCATGAAAAACTGTTTTTT. The encoded protein is CASSRGTGHEKLFF.

In its sample, this clone was seen once. The gene calls are TRBV6-1 and TRBJ2-5; TRBD2 matches 9 bases. Per germline, CDR1 MNHNS and CDR2 SASEGT. The CDR3 extends over 14 amino acids. With 5 bases clipped from V and 7 bases from J, the junction kept 8 bases outside the gene matches. CDR3 residues: CASSPRTSDGTQYF. CDR3 nucleotide sequence: TGTGCCAGCAGTCCCCGGACTAGCGACGGGACCCAGTACTTC.

The CDR3: CASSLGPSGGSNEQFF. CDR3 DNA sequence: TGTGCCAGCAGCTTAGGCCCTAGCGGGGGGAGTAATGAGCAGTTCTTC. The V gene is TRBV7-7, the J gene TRBJ2-1; 11 bases fit TRBD2. Germline CDR1 is SSHAT and CDR2 is FNYEAQ (reference sequence). This CDR3 spans 16 amino acids. With 1 base clipped from V and 7 bases from J, the junction kept 6 bases outside the gene matches.

The genes are TRBV6-5 and TRBJ2-1; D gene uncertain. CDR1 MNHEY and CDR2 SVGAGI come from the germline V gene. The CDR3 has 13 residues. The ends were cut back, 8 bases at V and 9 bases at J, with 17 bases in the middle. In DNA, the CDR3 is TGTGCCAGCGGCTCCGGAGCCCCCAGTGAGCAGTTCTTC. This encodes CASGSGAPSEQFF.

The J gene is TRBJ2-7, the V gene TRBV6-5, with TRBD1 matching over 9 bases. The CDR3 extends over 13 amino acids. Germline V lookup: CDR1 MNHEY, CDR2 SVGAGI. The ends lost 6 bases at V and 2 bases at J; junction bases unmatched: 2. CDR3 sequence: CASRRQGAYEQYF. Here the CDR3 DNA reads TGTGCCAGCAGGAGACAGGGGGCCTACGAGCAGTACTTC.

This chain uses TRBV10-3 with TRBJ2-7; D gene unclear. The V and J ends lost 2 bases and 2 bases respectively, with 10 bases between them. There are 14 residues in the CDR3. The V gene's germline CDR1 is ENHRY and CDR2 SYGVKD. CDR3 in DNA: TGTGCCATCAGTGAGGGTCTGGGCCCCTACGAGCAGTACTTC. It specifies CAISEGLGPYEQYF.

The rearrangement joins TRBV7-8 to TRBJ1-2; 7 nucleotides align to TRBD1. The CDR3 loop spans 14 amino acids. Germline V CDR1 and CDR2: SGHVS, FQNEAQ. Unmatched junction bases numbered 7, after V lost 1 base and J lost 8 bases. Here the CDR3 reads CASSLGAGGDGYTF. DNA for the CDR3: TGTGCCAGCAGCTTAGGAGCAGGGGGTGACGGCTACACCTTC.

The rearrangement joins TRBV5-1 to TRBJ2-5; weak D call: TRBD2 (7 bases). The CDR3 is made up of 15 amino acids. Germline V gene lookup returns CDR1 SGHRS and CDR2 YFSETQ. Trimming removed 5 bases at V and 3 bases at J, with 17 bases between. This chain's CDR3 is CASSLSGEGEETQYF. CDR3 nucleotide sequence: TGCGCCAGCAGTTTATCCGGGGAGGGGGAAGAGACCCAGTACTTC. Drawing the rest from reference TRBV5-1 and TRBJ2-5, the complete variable domain is KAGVTQTPRYLIKTRGQQVTLSCSPISGHRSVSWYQQTPGQGLQFLFEYFSETQRNKGNFPGRFSGRQFSNSRSEMNVSTLELGDSALYLCASSLSGEGEETQYFGPGTRLLVL.

CDR3 loop: CSVEAEYNGYTF. CDR3 in DNA: TGCAGCGTTGAAGCCGAGTATAATGGCTACACCTTC. The chain is built from TRBV29-1 and TRBJ1-2; D unclear. CDR3 length: 12 residues. Between the trimmed V and J ends, which lost 1 base and 6 bases, there was a span of 9 bases. Germline CDR1 SQVTM, CDR2 ANQGSEA.

The CDR3 spells CASSSGPGNTEAFF. In nucleotides, the CDR3 is TGTGCCAGCAGCTCCGGTCCAGGTAACACTGAAGCTTTCTTT. The chain is built from TRBV7-8 and TRBJ1-1; D is unresolved. This CDR3 contains 14 residues. Germline lookup yields CDR1 SGHVS and CDR2 FQNEAQ. V was cut by 4 bases and J by 2 bases, with 11 bases left in between.